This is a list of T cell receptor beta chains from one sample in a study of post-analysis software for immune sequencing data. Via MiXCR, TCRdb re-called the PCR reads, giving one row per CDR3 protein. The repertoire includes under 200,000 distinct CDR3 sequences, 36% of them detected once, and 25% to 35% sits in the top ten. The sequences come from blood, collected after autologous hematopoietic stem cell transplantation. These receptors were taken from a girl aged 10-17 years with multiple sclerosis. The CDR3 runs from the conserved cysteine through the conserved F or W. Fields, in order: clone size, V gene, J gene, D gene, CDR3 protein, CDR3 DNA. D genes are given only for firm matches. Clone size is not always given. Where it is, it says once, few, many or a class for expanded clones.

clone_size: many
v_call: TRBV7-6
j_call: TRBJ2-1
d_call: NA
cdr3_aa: CASSLETEAYNEQFF
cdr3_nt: TGTGCCAGCAGCTTAGAGACAGAAGCCTACAATGAGCAGTTCTTC

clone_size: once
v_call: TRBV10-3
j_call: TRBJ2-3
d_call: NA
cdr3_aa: CAISDSRAGDTDTQYF
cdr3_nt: TGTGCCATCAGTGACTCTAGGGCAGGGGACACAGATACGCAGTATTTT

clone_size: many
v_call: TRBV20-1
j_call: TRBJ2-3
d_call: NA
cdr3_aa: CSARVQGRITDTQYF
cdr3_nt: TGCAGTGCTAGAGTTCAGGGCAGAATCACAGATACGCAGTATTTT

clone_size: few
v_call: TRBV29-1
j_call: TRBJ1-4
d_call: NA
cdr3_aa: CSVERIAGEKLFF
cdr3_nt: TGCAGCGTTGAGAGGATAGCAGGTGAAAAACTGTTTTTT

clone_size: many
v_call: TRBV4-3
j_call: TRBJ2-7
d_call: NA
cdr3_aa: CASSQDWGKTYEQYF
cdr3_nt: TGCGCCAGCAGCCAAGATTGGGGGAAGACCTACGAGCAGTACTTC

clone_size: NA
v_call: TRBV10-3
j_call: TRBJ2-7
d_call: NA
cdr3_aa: CAISVDTLYEQYF
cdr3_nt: TGTGCCATCAGTGTAGACACGCTTTACGAGCAGTACTTC

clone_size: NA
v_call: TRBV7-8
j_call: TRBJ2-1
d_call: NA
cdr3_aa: CASSLARGRESSYNEQFF
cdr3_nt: TGTGCCAGCAGCTTAGCAAGGGGGCGGGAGAGCTCCTACAATGAGCAGTTCTTC

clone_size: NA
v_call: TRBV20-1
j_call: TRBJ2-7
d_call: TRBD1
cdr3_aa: CSARTRTGPYEQYF
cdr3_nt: TGCAGTGCTAGGACCCGGACAGGGCCCTACGAGCAGTACTTC

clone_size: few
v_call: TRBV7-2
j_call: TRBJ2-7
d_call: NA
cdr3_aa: CASSVSGDQLYEQYF
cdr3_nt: TGTGCCAGCAGCGTTAGTGGGGACCAGCTCTACGAGCAGTACTTC

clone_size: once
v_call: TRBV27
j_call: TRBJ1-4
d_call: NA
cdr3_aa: CASSWGPNEKLFF
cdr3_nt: TGTGCCAGCAGTTGGGGACCAAATGAAAAACTGTTTTTT

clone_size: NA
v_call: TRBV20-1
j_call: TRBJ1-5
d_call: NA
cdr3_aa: CSAREGGGDHNQPQHF
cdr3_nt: TGCAGTGCTAGAGAGGGAGGGGGGGACCACAATCAGCCCCAGCATTTT

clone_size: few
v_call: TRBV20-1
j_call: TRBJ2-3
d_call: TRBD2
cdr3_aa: CSAVRLAGEEADTQYF
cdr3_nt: TGCAGTGCTGTCCGACTAGCGGGAGAAGAGGCAGATACGCAGTATTTT

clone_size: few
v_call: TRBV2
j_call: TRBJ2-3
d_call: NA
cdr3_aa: CASSRETTDTQYF
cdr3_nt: TGTGCCAGCAGTCGTGAGACCACAGATACGCAGTATTTT

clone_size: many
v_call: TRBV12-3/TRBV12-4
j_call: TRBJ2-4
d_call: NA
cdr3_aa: CASSLDLAKNIQYF
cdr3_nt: TGTGCCAGCAGTTTAGATCTAGCCAAAAACATTCAGTACTTC

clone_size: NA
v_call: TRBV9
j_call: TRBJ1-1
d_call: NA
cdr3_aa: CASSVDLGNTEAFF
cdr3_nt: TGTGCCAGCAGCGTAGATTTGGGGAACACTGAAGCTTTCTTT

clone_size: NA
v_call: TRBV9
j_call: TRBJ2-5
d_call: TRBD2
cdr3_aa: CASSQAGQETQYF
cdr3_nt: TGTGCCAGCAGCCAAGCGGGACAAGAGACCCAGTACTTC

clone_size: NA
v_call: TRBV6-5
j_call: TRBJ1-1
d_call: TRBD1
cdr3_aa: CASTTQGAWTEAFF
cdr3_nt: TGTGCCAGCACTACTCAGGGGGCATGGACTGAAGCTTTCTTT

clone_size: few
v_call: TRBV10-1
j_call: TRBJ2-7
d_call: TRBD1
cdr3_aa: CASSRTGESYEQYF
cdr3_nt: TGCGCCAGCTCTCGGACAGGGGAAAGCTACGAGCAGTACTTC

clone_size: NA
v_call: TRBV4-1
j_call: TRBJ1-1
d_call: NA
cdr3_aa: CASSQNTVRQGVFF
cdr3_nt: TGCGCCAGCAGCCAGAACACTGTTCGACAAGGTGTTTTCTTT

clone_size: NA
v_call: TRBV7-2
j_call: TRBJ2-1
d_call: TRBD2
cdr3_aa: CASSRTSENRNEQFF
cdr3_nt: TGTGCCAGCAGCAGAACTAGCGAGAACAGAAATGAGCAGTTCTTC

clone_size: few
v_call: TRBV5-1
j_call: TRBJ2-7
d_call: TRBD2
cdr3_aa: CASSLEGTSGRDEQYF
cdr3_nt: TGCGCCAGCAGCTTGGAGGGGACTAGCGGGAGGGACGAGCAGTACTTC

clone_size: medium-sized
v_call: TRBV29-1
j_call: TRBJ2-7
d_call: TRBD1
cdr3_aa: CSVEDPRGRSYEQYF
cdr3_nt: TGCAGCGTTGAAGATCCGAGGGGGCGCTCCTACGAGCAGTACTTC

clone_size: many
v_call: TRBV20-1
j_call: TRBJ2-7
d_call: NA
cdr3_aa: CSATSLSYEQYF
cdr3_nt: TGCAGTGCCACTAGCCTCAGCTACGAGCAGTACTTC

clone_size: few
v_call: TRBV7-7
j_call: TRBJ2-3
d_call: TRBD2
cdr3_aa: CASSLLSGSTDTQYF
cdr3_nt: TGTGCTAGCAGCTTACTTAGCGGGAGCACAGATACGCAGTATTTT

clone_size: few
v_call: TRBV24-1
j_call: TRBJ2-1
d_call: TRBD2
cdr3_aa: CATSDAGLVGYNEQFF
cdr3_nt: TGTGCCACCAGTGATGCTGGACTAGTAGGCTACAATGAGCAGTTCTTC

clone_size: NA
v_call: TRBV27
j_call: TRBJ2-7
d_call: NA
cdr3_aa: CASRSLGTLYEQYF
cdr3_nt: TGTGCCAGCAGGTCACTCGGGACTCTATACGAGCAGTACTTC

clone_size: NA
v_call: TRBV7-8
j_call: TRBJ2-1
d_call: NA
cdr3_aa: CASSPASSSYNEQFF
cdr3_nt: TGTGCCAGCAGCCCGGCTTCGAGCTCCTACAATGAGCAGTTCTTC

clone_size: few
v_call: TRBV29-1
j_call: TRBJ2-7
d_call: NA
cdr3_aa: CSVEPLDSYEQYF
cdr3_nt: TGCAGCGTTGAACCGTTGGACTCCTACGAGCAGTACTTC

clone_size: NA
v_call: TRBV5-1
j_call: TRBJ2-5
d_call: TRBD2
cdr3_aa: CASSSLLAGEGETQYF
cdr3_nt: TGCGCCAGCAGCTCCCTCCTAGCGGGAGAGGGCGAGACCCAGTACTTC

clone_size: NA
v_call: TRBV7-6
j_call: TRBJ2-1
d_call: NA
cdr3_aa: CASSTLALPPNEQFF
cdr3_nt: TGTGCCAGCAGCACCCTGGCCTTACCCCCCAATGAGCAGTTCTTC

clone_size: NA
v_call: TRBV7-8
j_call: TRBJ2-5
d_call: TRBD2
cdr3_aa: CASSWGLAGEAETQYF
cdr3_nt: TGTGCCAGCAGCTGGGGACTAGCGGGAGAGGCAGAGACCCAGTACTTC

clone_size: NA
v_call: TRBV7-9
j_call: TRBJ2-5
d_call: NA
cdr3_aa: CASSLVPRETQYF
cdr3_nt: TGTGCCAGCAGCTTAGTCCCTAGAGAGACCCAGTACTTC

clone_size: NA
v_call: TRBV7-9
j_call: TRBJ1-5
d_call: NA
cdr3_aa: CASSLAGAGVNQPQHF
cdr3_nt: TGTGCCAGCAGCTTAGCTGGGGCGGGGGTGAATCAGCCCCAGCATTTT

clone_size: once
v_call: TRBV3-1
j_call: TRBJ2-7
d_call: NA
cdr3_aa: CASSPTDRIAYEQYF
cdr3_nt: TGTGCCAGCAGCCCGACCGACCGTATAGCCTACGAGCAGTACTTC

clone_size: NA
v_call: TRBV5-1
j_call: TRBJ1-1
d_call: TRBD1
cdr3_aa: CASSLWGQMNTEAFF
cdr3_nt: TGCGCCAGCAGCTTGTGGGGACAGATGAACACTGAAGCTTTCTTT

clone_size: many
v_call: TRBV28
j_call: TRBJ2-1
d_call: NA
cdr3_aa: CASSLMGGWGSEQFF
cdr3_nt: TGTGCCAGCAGTTTAATGGGGGGTTGGGGGAGTGAGCAGTTCTTC

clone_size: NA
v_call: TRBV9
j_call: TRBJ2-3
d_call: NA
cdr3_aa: CASREGDSHTDTQYF
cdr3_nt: TGTGCCAGCAGGGAGGGGGACAGCCACACAGATACGCAGTATTTT

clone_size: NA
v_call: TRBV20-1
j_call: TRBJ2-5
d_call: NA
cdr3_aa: CSARTHRAVQETQYF
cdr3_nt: TGCAGTGCTAGAACACACAGGGCCGTGCAAGAGACCCAGTACTTC

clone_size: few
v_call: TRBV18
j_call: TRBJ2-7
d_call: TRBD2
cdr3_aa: CASSPPGGAGYEQYF
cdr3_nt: TGTGCCAGCTCACCACCGGGAGGGGCTGGATACGAGCAGTACTTC

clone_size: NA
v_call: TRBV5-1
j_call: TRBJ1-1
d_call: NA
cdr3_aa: CASSLAEVGGRLDTEAFF
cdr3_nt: TGCGCCAGCAGCTTGGCCGAGGTGGGGGGGCGGTTGGACACTGAAGCTTTCTTT

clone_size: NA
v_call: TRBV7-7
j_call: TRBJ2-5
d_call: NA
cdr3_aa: CASSLSSLARETQYF
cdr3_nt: TGTGCTAGCAGCTTATCATCCCTAGCGAGGGAGACCCAGTACTTC

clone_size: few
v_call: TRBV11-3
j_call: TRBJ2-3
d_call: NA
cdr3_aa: CASSPPPNPDTQYF
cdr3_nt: TGTGCCAGCAGCCCCCCCCCCAACCCAGATACGCAGTATTTT

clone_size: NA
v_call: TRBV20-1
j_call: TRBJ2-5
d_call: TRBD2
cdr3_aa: CSARGGLAETQYF
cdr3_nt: TGCAGTGCTAGAGGCGGACTAGCTGAGACCCAGTACTTC

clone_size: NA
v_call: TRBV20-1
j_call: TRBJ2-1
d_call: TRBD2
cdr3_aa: CSARDFQRDSYNEQFF
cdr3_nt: TGCAGTGCTAGAGATTTCCAGCGGGACTCCTACAATGAGCAGTTCTTC

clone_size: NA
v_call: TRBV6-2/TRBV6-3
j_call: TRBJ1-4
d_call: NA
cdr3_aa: CASKEGSEKLFF
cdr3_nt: TGTGCCAGCAAGGAGGGGTCTGAAAAACTGTTTTTT

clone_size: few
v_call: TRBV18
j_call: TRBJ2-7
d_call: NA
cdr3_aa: CASSPLDSGYEQYF
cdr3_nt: TGTGCCAGCTCACCACTAGATAGCGGCTACGAGCAGTACTTC

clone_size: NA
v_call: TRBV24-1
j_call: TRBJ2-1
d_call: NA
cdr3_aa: CATSYVGNSVGQFF
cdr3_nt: TGTGCCACCAGTTATGTAGGGAACTCGGTTGGGCAGTTCTTC

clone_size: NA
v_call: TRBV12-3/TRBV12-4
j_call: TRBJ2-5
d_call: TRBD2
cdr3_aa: CASSLGWLAGGPQETQYF
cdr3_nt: TGTGCCAGCAGTTTAGGATGGCTAGCGGGAGGGCCCCAAGAGACCCAGTACTTC

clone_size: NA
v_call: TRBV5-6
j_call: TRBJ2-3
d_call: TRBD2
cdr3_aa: CASSLFSGGSPDTQYF
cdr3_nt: TGTGCCAGCAGCTTGTTTTCGGGAGGATCCCCAGATACGCAGTATTTT

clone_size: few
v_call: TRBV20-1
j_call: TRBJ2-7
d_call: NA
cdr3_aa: CSARPERYEQYF
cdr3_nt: TGCAGTGCTAGACCAGAACGCTACGAGCAGTACTTC

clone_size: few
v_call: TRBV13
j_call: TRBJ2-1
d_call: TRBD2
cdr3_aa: CASSLDLAGRNEQFF
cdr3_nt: TGTGCCAGCAGCTTAGACCTAGCGGGAAGAAATGAGCAGTTCTTC